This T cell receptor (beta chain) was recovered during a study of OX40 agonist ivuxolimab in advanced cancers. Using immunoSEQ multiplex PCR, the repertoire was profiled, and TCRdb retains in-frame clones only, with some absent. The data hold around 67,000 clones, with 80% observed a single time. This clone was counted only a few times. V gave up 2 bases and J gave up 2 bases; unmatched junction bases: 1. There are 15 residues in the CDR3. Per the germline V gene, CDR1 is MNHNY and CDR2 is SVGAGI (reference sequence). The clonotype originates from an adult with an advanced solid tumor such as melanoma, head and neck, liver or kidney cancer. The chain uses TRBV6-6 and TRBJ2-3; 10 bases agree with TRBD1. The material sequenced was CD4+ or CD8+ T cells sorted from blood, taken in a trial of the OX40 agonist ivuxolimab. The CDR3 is CASSYGTGDTDTQYF. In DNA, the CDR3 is TGTGCCAGCAGTTACGGGACAGGGGACACAGATACGCAGTATTTT.